The next 26 T cell receptor beta chains were all read from a single sample in a study of T cell responses to AZD1222 COVID-19 vaccine. Only in-frame clones appear in the TCRdb table, and some are missing; sequencing was by immunoSEQ multiplex PCR. There are some 120,000 clones in the sample; 86% occur only once, and roughly 3.1% lies in the top ten. This sample comprised peripheral blood, obtained 28 days after the second AZD1222 dose. The source of these receptors is an adult who received the AZD1222 COVID-19 vaccine.

This sequence joins TRBV7-9 and TRBJ1-3, with D hard to call. The CDR3 covers 16 residues. CDR1 is SEHNR and CDR2 is FQNEAQ in the germline V gene (reference sequence). V was shortened by 5 bases and J by 0 bases, with 14 bases between the two germline ends. The CDR3 nucleotides read TGTGCCAGCAGCACCATCCAGTTAAGCTCTGGAAACACCATATATTTT. Translated, it gives CASSTIQLSSGNTIYF.

The V call is TRBV14, the J call TRBJ2-1; D is ambiguous. V lost 5 bases and J lost 7, with 18 bases in between. From germline, CDR1 is SGHDN and CDR2 FVKESK. The CDR3 is 15 residues long. The CDR3 nucleotides read TGTGCCAGCAGCTCCGCCGCACTGGGCCTAAATGAGCAGTTCTTC. This sequence encodes CASSSAALGLNEQFF.

The chain recombines TRBV3-1 (or the pseudogene TRBV3-2) with TRBJ2-3; D not certain. Trimming took 1 base from V and 2 from J, leaving 13 bases between them. Per germline, CDR1 LGHDT and CDR2 YNNKEL (reference sequence). This CDR3 comprises 16 residues. The CDR3 DNA follows: TGTGCCAGCAGCCAAGGATTATCTGGGCACACAGATACGCAGTATTTT. This codes for CASSQGLSGHTDTQYF.

The CDR3: CASSPYGPANTDTQYF. The CDR3, as DNA: TGCGCCAGCAGCCCTTATGGACCGGCGAACACAGATACGCAGTATTTT. The chain has TRBV5-1 and TRBJ2-3; D gene uncertain. Trimming took off 4 bases at V and 2 bases at J, with 17 bases between the two ends. CDR1 and CDR2 (germline): SGHRS, YFSETQ. The CDR3 loop spans 16 amino acids.

The chain employs TRBV9 and TRBJ2-1, with TRBD2 matching 7 bases. The CDR3 is 14 amino acids. The germline CDR1 and CDR2 sequences are SGDLS and YYNGEE. V lost 2 bases and J lost 3; bases outside the gene matches: 2. CDR3 protein: CASSVTGGYNEQFF. The CDR3 DNA follows: TGTGCCAGCAGCGTTACGGGGGGCTACAATGAGCAGTTCTTC. The entire variable domain, with the rest obtained from reference TRBV9 and TRBJ2-1, is as follows: DSGVTQTPKHLITATGQRVTLRCSPRSGDLSVYWYQQSLDQGLQFLIQYYNGEERAKGNILERFSAQQFPDLHSELNLSSLELGDSALYFCASSVTGGYNEQFFGPGTRLTVL.

The rearrangement uses TRBV18 and TRBJ1-6, with no clear D. The CDR3 has 15 amino acids. V lost 3 bases and J 6 bases, leaving 12 bases between the germline ends. Germline-derived CDR1 and CDR2 are KGHSH and LQKENI. The CDR3 DNA reads TGTGCCAGCTCACCTGGACGGGGTGTTAATTCACCCCTCCACTTT. Protein: CASSPGRGVNSPLHF.

This rearrangement joins TRBV7-9 to TRBJ2-2; weak D call: TRBD1 (6 bases). The CDR3 is 17 amino acids. Germline assignment: CDR1 SEHNR and CDR2 FQNEAQ (reference sequence). The V end was cut by 5 bases, the J end by 0 bases, with 16 bases between. The CDR3 protein is CASSIDRRSSNTGELFF. Written as DNA, the CDR3 is TGTGCCAGCAGCATCGACAGGCGGAGCTCGAACACCGGGGAGCTGTTTTTT.

This clone was seen only a few times. The chain combines TRBV9 with TRBJ1-6; D ambiguous. The germline CDR1 and CDR2 sequences are SGDLS and YYNGEE. Between the trimmed V and J ends, which lost 1 base and 5 bases, there was a span of 7 bases. The CDR3 runs to 14 residues. CDR3 loop: CASSVLANNSPLHF. CDR3 sequence (DNA): TGTGCCAGCAGCGTATTAGCTAATAATTCACCCCTCCACTTT.

This clone is a singleton in its sample. The chain carries TRBV19 and TRBJ2-1; possibly TRBD2 for D (5 bases). The V gene's germline CDR1 is LNHDA and CDR2 SQIVND (reference sequence). V shed 7 bases and J shed 8 bases, with 15 bases lying between them. The CDR3 is 13 amino acids. CDR3 nucleotide sequence: TGTGCCAGTAACACGGGGTACGGCCATGAGCAGTTCTTC. Translating it yields CASNTGYGHEQFF.

V and J are TRBV10-2 and TRBJ1-3; 10 nucleotides agree with TRBD1. V lost 3 bases to trimming and J lost 3 bases; unmatched junction nucleotides: 5. The CDR3 has 16 amino acids. Germline assignment: CDR1 WSHSY and CDR2 SAAADI. CDR3 coding DNA: TGCGCCAGCAGTGAAGGTGACAGGGGGCTTGGAAACACCATATATTTT. Translating gives CASSEGDRGLGNTIYF.

This chain joins TRBV15 and TRBJ2-2; D uncertain. This CDR3 contains 13 residues. The V end lost 0 bases, the J end lost 7 bases, and 6 bases lay between the germline ends. Germline lookup yields CDR1 LNHNV and CDR2 YYDKDF (reference sequence). The CDR3 DNA follows: TGTGCCACCAGCAGAGATCGAATCGGGGAGCTGTTTTTT. Its protein product is CATSRDRIGELFF.

V is TRBV30 and J is TRBJ2-6; no firm D call. Germline lookup yields CDR1 GTSNPN and CDR2 SVGIG (reference sequence). Trimming shortened V by 5 bases and J by 0 bases, and 8 bases separated the two germline ends. This CDR3 has 14 residues. The CDR3 region is CAWGISSGANVLTF. CDR3 nucleotides: TGTGCCTGGGGAATTAGCTCTGGGGCCAACGTCCTGACTTTC.

The chain has TRBV28 and TRBJ1-1, with D possibly matching TRBD1 (5 bases). CDR1 MDHEN and CDR2 SYDVKM come from the germline V gene. Trimming pared 7 bases from V and 1 base from J, leaving 22 bases between. This CDR3 is built from 17 residues. CDR3 in DNA: TGTGCCAGCACCCTACGACCGGGACGAAGAACGAACACTGAAGCTTTCTTT. It encodes CASTLRPGRRTNTEAFF.

The gene calls are TRBV29-1 and TRBJ2-5; D unresolved. Germline CDR1 reads SQVTM; CDR2 reads ANQGSEA. This CDR3 region has 11 residues. V lost 4 bases and J 9 bases, leaving 12 bases between the germline ends. The CDR3 loop reads CSVAGDWAQYF. The DNA of the CDR3 is TGCAGCGTTGCTGGGGATTGGGCCCAGTACTTC.

The CDR3 region is CASSLGTVVSYEQYF. CDR3 coding DNA: TGTGCCAGCAGCCTCGGGACAGTGGTCTCCTACGAGCAGTACTTC. This sequence joins TRBV3-1 (or the pseudogene TRBV3-2) and TRBJ2-7; 7 bases agree with TRBD1. The germline V gene encodes CDR1 LGHDT and CDR2 YNNKEL (reference sequence). The CDR3 runs 15 residues. V shed 4 bases, J shed 0 bases, and the junction held 6 bases outside the gene matches.

This chain connects TRBV25-1 to TRBJ2-2, with D tentatively TRBD1 (6 bases). The ends were cut back, 1 base at V and 5 bases at J, with 14 bases in the middle. CDR3 size: 16 residues. CDR1 is MGHDK and CDR2 is SYGVNS in the germline V gene. The CDR3 loop is CASSESPDSNTGELFF. The CDR3 region has the DNA TGTGCCAGCAGTGAATCGCCGGACAGCAATACCGGGGAGCTGTTTTTT.

As for this clone: Other DNA sequences in the sample encode the same CDR3. The chain is built from TRBV29-1 and TRBJ1-1; 7 positions match TRBD1. CDR3 length: 12 amino acids. From germline, CDR1 is SQVTM and CDR2 ANQGSEA. V lost 3 bases to trimming and J lost 5 bases; unmatched junction nucleotides: 3. The CDR3 is CSVDRGGTEAFF. CDR3 nucleotide sequence: TGCAGCGTTGACAGGGGGGGGACTGAAGCTTTCTTT.

V gene TRBV2 combines with J gene TRBJ1-3; D is possibly TRBD1 (6 bases). The CDR3 contains 13 residues. V was pared by 8 bases and J by 2 bases, with 10 bases between. The germline gives CDR1 SNHLY, CDR2 FYNNEI. The CDR3 DNA reads TGTGCCAGCGCTGGGGGCGCTGGAAACACCATATATTTT. As protein: CASAGGAGNTIYF.

This clone was recorded once. V and J are TRBV30 and TRBJ2-1; 11 bases align to TRBD2. CDR3 length: 15 residues. Germline assignment: CDR1 GTSNPN and CDR2 SVGIG (reference sequence). V shed 4 bases and J 3 bases; nucleotides not matched to a gene: 5. In nucleotides, the CDR3 is TGTGCCTGGACTCTTGGGACTAGCGGCTACAATGAGCAGTTCTTC. Translation: CAWTLGTSGYNEQFF.

This chain connects TRBV1 to TRBJ1-2; TRBD1 is the table's D call and was not checked against the DNA. TRBV1 is a pseudogene locus. The length of the CDR3 is 14 residues. CDR3: CTSTLTGPNYGYTF. In DNA form, the CDR3 reads TGCACCAGCACCCTGACAGGGCCTAACTATGGCTACACCTTC.

This clone is a singleton in its sample. The rearrangement joins TRBV6-5 to TRBJ1-1, with TRBD1 matching 7 bases. The CDR3 length is 14 residues. V lost 6 bases and J lost 3; bases outside the gene matches: 7. From germline, CDR1 is MNHEY and CDR2 SVGAGI. The CDR3 loop is CASRATGAYTEAFF. The CDR3 DNA reads as TGTGCCAGCAGGGCAACAGGGGCCTACACTGAAGCTTTCTTT.

This chain's CDR3 is CASSAAGGRGETQYF. In DNA form, the CDR3 reads TGTGCCAGCAGCGCAGCAGGGGGGAGGGGAGAGACCCAGTACTTC. The V call is TRBV11-2, the J call TRBJ2-5, with D perhaps given as TRBD1 or TRBD2 (7 bases each). V lost 5 bases to trimming and J lost 4 bases, with 17 bases between them. Germline V CDR1 and CDR2: SGHAT, FQNNGV. The CDR3 contains 15 residues.

CDR3 sequence reads: CASSLGGQSSPLHF. In DNA, the CDR3 is TGTGCCAGCAGTTTGGGGGGACAATCTTCACCCCTCCACTTT. This chain connects TRBV27 to TRBJ1-6, with D possibly matching TRBD1 (6 bases). Looked up from germline, CDR1 is MNHEY and CDR2 is SMNVEV (reference sequence). The CDR3 extends over 14 amino acids. Deletions cut 3 bases from V and 9 bases from J, with 12 bases between.

This clone was seen just once. The V gene is TRBV18, the J gene TRBJ1-5; TRBD1 is a possible D gene (5 bases). The CDR3 contains 13 residues. Germline loops: CDR1 KGHSH, CDR2 LQKENI. With 2 bases removed from V and 11 bases from J, the gap between germline ends came to 13 bases. CDR3 amino acids: CASSPGTEKAQHF. In DNA, the CDR3 is TGTGCCAGCTCACCAGGGACGGAAAAAGCCCAGCATTTT.

This clone was detected only once. The rearrangement joins TRBV6-2 or TRBV6-3 to TRBJ2-5; D gene ambiguous. Deletions cut 6 bases from V and 3 bases from J, with 8 bases between. CDR1 and CDR2 from the germline V gene are MNHEY and SVGEGT. CDR3 size: 12 residues. The CDR3: CASSWTEETQYF. The CDR3 DNA follows: TGTGCCAGCAGCTGGACGGAAGAGACCCAGTACTTC.

This clone was detected a few times. The V gene is TRBV5-1, the J gene TRBJ1-1; maybe TRBD1 (6 bases). The V end was cut by 3 bases, the J end by 6 bases, with 12 bases between. The CDR3 is 13 residues long. Germline V CDR1 and CDR2: SGHRS, YFSETQ. CDR3 nucleotide sequence: TGCGCCAGCAGCTCCCGGACAGCTCCTGAAGCTTTCTTT. Protein sequence: CASSSRTAPEAFF.